This record looks at one T cell receptor (beta chain) sequence and its context. The antigen is unknown. This entry belongs to a study of regulatory T cells in long-lasting Graves disease. Findings and caveats of the study: TRBV28, TRBJ1-2 and TRBJ2-5 were segments that persistent disease favored.

The authors built TCR beta libraries using iRepertoire HTBI primers and Arm-PCR of CDR3 regions. TCRdb ran MiXCR on the multiplex PCR reads and lists one entry per CDR3 protein. Of hundreds of thousands of distinct CDR3 sequences listed, less than 25% were seen once; the top ten hold 7.8%. The trim removed 3 bases at V and 0 bases at J, leaving 7 bases unmatched. This CDR3 contains 17 residues. Looked up from germline, CDR1 is MNHGY and CDR2 is SVAAGI. As to time point: persistent/refractory GD, antithyroid drugs over 5 years with positive TRAb. RNA isolated from PBMCs was used to make the TCR library.

The chain combines TRBV6-9 with TRBJ1-3; 8 positions match TRBD1. The source material was peripheral blood mononuclear cells (PBMCs), sampled when the disease was refractory, from a patient treated with antithyroid drugs. The TCR was taken from a female donor with Graves disease. The CDR3 coding sequence is TGTGCCAGCAGTTACGGACCGACAGGGGCCTCTGGAAACACCATATATTTT. Encoded protein: CASSYGPTGASGNTIYF.